Listed below are T cell receptor beta chains from one sample, sequenced in a study of blood T cell repertoires in COVID-19. The method was immunoSEQ multiplex PCR; TCRdb's version includes in-frame clones alone and lacks a portion of them. The sample has hundreds of thousands of clones, approximately 86% seen once; the top ten hold about 1%. Sequenced input: PBMCs or T cells enriched from blood (not recorded which). These TCRs come from a woman aged 25 to 39 who had recovered from COVID-19. CDR3s include the opening cysteine and the closing phenylalanine or tryptophan. Each record gives: CDR3 length, D gene, V gene, clone size, J gene, CDR3 protein, CDR3 DNA. D genes are given only for firm matches. Some rows have no size entry. The others give once, few or many, or a class for an expanded clone.

>15|.|TRBV12-2|.|TRBJ2-7
CASRPSGTGRNEQYF
TGTGCAAGTCGCCCAAGCGGGACAGGGAGGAACGAGCAGTACTTC
>15|TRBD1|TRBV2|.|TRBJ1-2
CASRPGGFRSYGYTF
TGTGCCAGCAGACCAGGGGGCTTTAGATCCTATGGCTACACCTTC
>14|TRBD1|TRBV30|few|TRBJ1-2
CAWSGDRQTHGYTF
TGTGCCTGGTCCGGGGACAGACAAACCCATGGCTACACCTTC
>13|TRBD1|TRBV24-1|.|TRBJ1-1
CATRALDRGRAFF
TGTGCCACCAGGGCGCTAGACAGGGGAAGGGCTTTCTTT
>14|TRBD1|TRBV28|.|TRBJ1-2
CASRRTGGNYGYTF
TGTGCCAGCAGGAGAACAGGGGGCAACTATGGCTACACCTTC
>14|TRBD1|TRBV25-1|.|TRBJ1-4
CASSEWGQGEKLFF
TGTGCCAGCAGTGAATGGGGACAGGGGGAAAAACTGTTTTTT
>13|.|TRBV12-3/TRBV12-4|.|TRBJ1-3
CASRPSGGDTIYF
TGTGCCAGCAGGCCTTCGGGGGGGGACACCATATATTTT
>14|.|TRBV6-6|.|TRBJ2-7
CASSYSVDRWEQYF
TGTGCCAGCAGTTACTCTGTTGACAGATGGGAGCAGTACTTC
>14|.|TRBV7-3|.|TRBJ2-5
CASSPGPAGETQYF
TGTGCCAGCAGCCCTGGGCCAGCGGGAGAGACCCAGTACTTC
>13|TRBD1|TRBV2|.|TRBJ1-2
CASIETGTGGYTF
TGTGCCAGCATAGAGACAGGGACGGGGGGCTACACCTTC
>14|TRBD1|TRBV2|.|TRBJ1-1
CASRRGQKNTEAFF
TGTGCCAGCAGGAGGGGACAGAAGAACACTGAAGCTTTCTTT
>17|TRBD1|TRBV7-3|once|TRBJ1-2
CASSPLRSEGGAGGYTF
TGTGCCAGCAGCCCACTTAGGTCCGAAGGGGGCGCGGGAGGCTACACCTTC
>18|TRBD2|TRBV5-1|.|TRBJ2-7
CASSLVGWREEGVHEQYF
TGCGCCAGCAGCTTGGTCGGATGGCGGGAGGAAGGGGTCCACGAGCAGTACTTC
>15|TRBD1|TRBV10-1|.|TRBJ1-1
CASSVMTGVNTEAFF
TGCGCCAGCAGTGTGATGACAGGGGTGAACACTGAAGCTTTCTTT
>13|TRBD1|TRBV5-1|.|TRBJ1-1
CASSGTGSTEAFF
TGCGCCAGCAGCGGGACAGGCAGCACTGAAGCTTTCTTT
>13|TRBD1|TRBV28|.|TRBJ1-2
CASSRQGFEGYTF
TGTGCCAGCAGCCGACAGGGATTTGAGGGCTACACCTTC
>14|.|TRBV6-5|.|TRBJ1-1
CASSSGFFVTEAFF
TGTGCCAGCAGTTCAGGGTTTTTTGTCACTGAAGCTTTCTTT
>15|.|TRBV18|.|TRBJ1-1
CASSPGGYMNTEAFF
TGTGCCAGCTCACCAGGGGGGTACATGAACACTGAAGCTTTCTTT
>16|.|TRBV28|.|TRBJ2-7
CASSLGGTGVSYEQYF
TGTGCCAGCAGTTTGGGTGGGACGGGAGTTTCCTACGAGCAGTACTTC
>16|TRBD2|TRBV27|.|TRBJ2-3
CASSFSSGRSTDTQYF
TGTGCCAGCAGTTTTAGTAGCGGGAGGTCGACAGATACGCAGTATTTT
>15|TRBD2|TRBV27|.|TRBJ2-1
CASSLSGTRSHEQFF
TGTGCCAGCAGTTTGTCCGGGACTAGATCGCATGAGCAGTTCTTC
>11|.|TRBV27|.|TRBJ2-1
CASIGYNEQFF
TGTGCCAGCATCGGGTACAATGAGCAGTTCTTC
>14|.|TRBV5-6|.|TRBJ1-6
CASSLSFNNSPLHF
TGTGCCAGCAGCTTGTCTTTTAATAATTCACCCCTCCACTTT